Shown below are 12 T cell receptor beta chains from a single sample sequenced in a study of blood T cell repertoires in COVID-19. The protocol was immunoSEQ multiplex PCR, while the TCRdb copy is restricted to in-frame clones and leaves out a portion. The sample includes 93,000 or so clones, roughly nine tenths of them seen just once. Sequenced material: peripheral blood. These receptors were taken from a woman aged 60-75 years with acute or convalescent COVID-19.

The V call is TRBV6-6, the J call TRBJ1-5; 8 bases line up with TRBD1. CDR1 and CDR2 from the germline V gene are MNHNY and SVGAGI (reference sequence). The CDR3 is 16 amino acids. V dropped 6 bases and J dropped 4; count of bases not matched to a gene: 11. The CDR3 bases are TGTGCCAGCAGACCTACAGGGGGTGTTGAAAATCAGCCCCAGCATTTT. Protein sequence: CASRPTGGVENQPQHF.

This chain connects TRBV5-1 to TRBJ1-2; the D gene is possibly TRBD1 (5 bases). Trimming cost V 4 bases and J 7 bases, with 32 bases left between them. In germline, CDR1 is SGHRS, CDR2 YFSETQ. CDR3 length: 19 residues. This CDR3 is CASSPDGGRARVGVTGYTF. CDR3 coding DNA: TGCGCCAGCAGCCCGGATGGGGGGAGGGCCCGCGTTGGAGTTACTGGCTACACCTTC.

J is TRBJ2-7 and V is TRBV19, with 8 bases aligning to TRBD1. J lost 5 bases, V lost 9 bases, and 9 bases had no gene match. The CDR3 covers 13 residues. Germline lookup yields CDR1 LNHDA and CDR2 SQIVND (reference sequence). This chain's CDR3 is CASLGQGRDEQYF. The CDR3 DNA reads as TGTGCCAGCCTCGGACAGGGAAGGGACGAGCAGTACTTC.

The CDR3 region has the DNA TGTGCCAGCAGCCAAAGGAGGGAAAAACTGTTTTTT. Translation: CASSQRREKLFF. This chain joins TRBV3-1 (or the pseudogene TRBV3-2) and TRBJ1-4, with D unresolved. The CDR3 consists of 12 residues. V lost 2 bases and J lost 8, with 6 bases in between. Germline V gene data show CDR1 as LGHDT and CDR2 as YNNKEL (reference sequence).

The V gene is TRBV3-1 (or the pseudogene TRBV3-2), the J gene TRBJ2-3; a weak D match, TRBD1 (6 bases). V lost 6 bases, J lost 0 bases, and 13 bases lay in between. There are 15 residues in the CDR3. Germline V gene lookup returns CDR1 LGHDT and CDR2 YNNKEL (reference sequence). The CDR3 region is CASSRGTRSTDTQYF. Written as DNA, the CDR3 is TGTGCCAGCAGTAGGGGGACACGAAGCACAGATACGCAGTATTTT.

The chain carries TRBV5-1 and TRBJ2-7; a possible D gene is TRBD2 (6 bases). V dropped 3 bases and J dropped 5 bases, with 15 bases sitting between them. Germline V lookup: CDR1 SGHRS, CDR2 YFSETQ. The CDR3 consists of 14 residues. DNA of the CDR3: TGCGCCAGCAGCTCGTGGGGGGAAAATGACGAGCAGTACTTC. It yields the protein CASSSWGENDEQYF.

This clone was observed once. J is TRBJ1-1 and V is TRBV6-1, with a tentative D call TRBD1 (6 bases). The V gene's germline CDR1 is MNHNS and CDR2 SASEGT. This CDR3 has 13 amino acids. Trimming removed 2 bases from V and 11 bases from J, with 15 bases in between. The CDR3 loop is CASSEPVGRGAFF. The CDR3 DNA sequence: TGTGCCAGCAGTGAACCGGTAGGGAGGGGGGCTTTCTTT.

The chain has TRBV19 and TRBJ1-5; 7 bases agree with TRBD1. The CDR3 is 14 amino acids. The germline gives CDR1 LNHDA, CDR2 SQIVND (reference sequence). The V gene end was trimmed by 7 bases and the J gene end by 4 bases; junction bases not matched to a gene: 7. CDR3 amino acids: CASNPSGGNQPQHF. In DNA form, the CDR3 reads TGTGCCAGTAACCCCTCAGGGGGGAATCAGCCCCAGCATTTT.

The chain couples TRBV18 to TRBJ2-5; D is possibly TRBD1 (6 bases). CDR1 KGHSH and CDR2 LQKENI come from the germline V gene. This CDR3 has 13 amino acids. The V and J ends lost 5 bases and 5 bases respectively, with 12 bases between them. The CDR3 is CASSLDRLETQYF. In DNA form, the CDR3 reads TGTGCCAGCTCATTGGACAGATTGGAGACCCAGTACTTC. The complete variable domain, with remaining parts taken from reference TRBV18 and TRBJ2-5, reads NAGVMQNPRHLVRRRGQEARLRCSPMKGHSHVYWYRQLPEEGLKFMVYLQKENIIDESGMPKERFSAEFPKEGPSILRIQQVVRGDSAAYFCASSLDRLETQYFGPGTRLLVL.

CDR3 nucleotides: TGTGCCAGCTCACCCCCGACAGTTAACACCGGGGAGCTGTTTTTT. Translation: CASSPPTVNTGELFF. The V and J genes are TRBV18 and TRBJ2-2, with D tentatively TRBD1 (5 bases). The ends were cut back, 3 bases at V and 2 bases at J, with 10 bases in the middle. The CDR3 extends over 15 amino acids. CDR1 is KGHSH, CDR2 LQKENI, per germline.

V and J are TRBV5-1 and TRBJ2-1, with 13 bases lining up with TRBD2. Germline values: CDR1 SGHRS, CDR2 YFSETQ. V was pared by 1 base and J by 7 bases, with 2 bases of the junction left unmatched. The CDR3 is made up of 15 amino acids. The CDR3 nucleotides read TGCGCCAGCAGCTTGATGACTAGCGGGAGGAATGAGCAGTTCTTC. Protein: CASSLMTSGRNEQFF.

The chain's CDR3 is CAISEGLAANTGELFF. Written as DNA, the CDR3 is TGTGCCATCAGTGAAGGGCTAGCGGCGAACACCGGGGAGCTGTTTTTT. The chain couples TRBV10-3 to TRBJ2-2, with TRBD2 matching 7 bases. The V gene's germline CDR1 is ENHRY and CDR2 SYGVKD. This CDR3 contains 16 residues. Trimming at V came to 3 bases and at J to 0 bases, leaving 4 bases not matched to a gene.